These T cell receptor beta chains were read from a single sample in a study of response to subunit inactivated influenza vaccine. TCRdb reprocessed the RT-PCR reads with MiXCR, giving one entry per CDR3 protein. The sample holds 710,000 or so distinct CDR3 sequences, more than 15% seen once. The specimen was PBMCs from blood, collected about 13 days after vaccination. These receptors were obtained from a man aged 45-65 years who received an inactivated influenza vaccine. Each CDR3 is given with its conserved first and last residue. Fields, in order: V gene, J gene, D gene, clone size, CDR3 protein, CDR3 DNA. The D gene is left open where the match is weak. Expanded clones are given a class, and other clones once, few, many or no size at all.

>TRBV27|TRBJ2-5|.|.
CASSFQLGRETQYF
TGTGCCAGCAGTTTTCAGTTGGGTAGAGAGACCCAGTACTTC
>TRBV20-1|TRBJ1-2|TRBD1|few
CSARVTGTGYGYTF
TGCAGTGCTCGGGTCACCGGGACAGGGTATGGCTACACCTTC
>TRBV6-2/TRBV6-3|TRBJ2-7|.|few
CASSYGLPYEQYF
TGTGCCAGCAGCTACGGACTACCCTACGAGCAGTACTTC
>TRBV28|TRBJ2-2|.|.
CASSVFGELFF
TGTGCCAGCAGTGTCTTCGGGGAGCTGTTTTTT
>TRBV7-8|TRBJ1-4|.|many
CASSYGLQEKLFF
TGTGCCAGCAGTTATGGTCTGCAAGAAAAACTGTTTTTT
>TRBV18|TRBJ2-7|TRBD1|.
CASSRRDRYSYEQYF
TGTGCCAGCTCCCGACGGGACAGATATTCCTACGAGCAGTACTTC
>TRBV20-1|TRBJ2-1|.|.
CSARDKSSDEQFF
TGCAGTGCTAGAGATAAAAGTTCCGATGAGCAGTTCTTC
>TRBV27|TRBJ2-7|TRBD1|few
CASRLQGQGGNYEQYF
TGTGCCAGCAGACTCCAGGGACAGGGGGGAAACTACGAGCAGTACTTC
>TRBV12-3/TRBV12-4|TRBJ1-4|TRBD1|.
CASTPTGRYPNEKLFF
TGTGCCAGCACCCCGACAGGGAGATACCCTAATGAAAAACTGTTTTTT
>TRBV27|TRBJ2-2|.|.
CASSFNGRPGELFF
TGTGCCAGCAGTTTTAACGGGAGACCCGGGGAGCTGTTTTTT
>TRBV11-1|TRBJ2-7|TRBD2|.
CASSSDWGISGTNSYEQYF
TGTGCCAGCAGCTCCGACTGGGGGATATCCGGGACTAACTCCTACGAGCAGTACTTC
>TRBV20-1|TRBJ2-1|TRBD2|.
CSASGLAGGMRYNEQFF
TGCAGTGCTAGCGGGCTAGCGGGAGGGATGCGCTACAATGAGCAGTTCTTC
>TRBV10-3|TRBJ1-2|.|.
CAISGAGVGTGYTF
TGTGCCATCAGTGGGGCAGGGGTCGGCACGGGCTACACCTTC
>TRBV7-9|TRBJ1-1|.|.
CASSSAPGTEAFF
TGTGCCAGCAGTTCCGCCCCGGGGACTGAAGCTTTCTTT
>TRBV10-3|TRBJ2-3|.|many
CAIGRDTQYF
TGTGCCATCGGCCGAGATACGCAGTATTTT
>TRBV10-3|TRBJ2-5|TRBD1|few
CATGQGLGETQYF
TGTGCCACGGGACAGGGGCTTGGAGAGACCCAGTACTTC
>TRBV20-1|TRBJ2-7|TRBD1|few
CSPLARQGNYEQYF
TGCAGTCCCTTAGCCCGACAGGGGAACTACGAGCAGTACTTC
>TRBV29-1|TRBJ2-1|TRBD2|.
CSVELAGVYEQFF
TGCAGCGTTGAACTAGCGGGAGTCTATGAGCAGTTCTTC
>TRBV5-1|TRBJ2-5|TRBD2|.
CASSLASSGGAGTQYF
TGCGCCAGCAGCTTGGCCTCTAGCGGTGGTGCGGGGACCCAGTACTTC
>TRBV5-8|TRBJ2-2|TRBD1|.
CASSYRGRPGGELFF
TGTGCCAGCAGCTACAGGGGGCGGCCTGGCGGGGAGCTGTTTTTT
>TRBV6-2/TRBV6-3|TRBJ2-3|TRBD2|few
CASSFPSTSGFSTDTQYF
TGTGCCAGCAGTTTCCCGTCGACTAGCGGGTTTAGCACAGATACGCAGTATTTT
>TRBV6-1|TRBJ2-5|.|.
CASSGRQGMGETQYF
TGTGCCAGCAGTGGTCGGCAGGGGATGGGGGAGACCCAGTACTTC
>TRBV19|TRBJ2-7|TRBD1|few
CASSIDLQGASYEQYF
TGTGCCAGTAGTATAGATCTCCAGGGGGCCTCCTACGAGCAGTACTTC
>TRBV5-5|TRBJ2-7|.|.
CASSLKKGNHEQYF
TGTGCCAGCAGCCTCAAGAAGGGGAATCACGAGCAGTACTTC
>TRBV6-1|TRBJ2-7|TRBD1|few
CASLSDRGKEAQYF
TGTGCCAGCCTGAGCGACAGGGGGAAGGAGGCGCAGTACTTC
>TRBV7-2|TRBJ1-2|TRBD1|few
CASSLRDRVFIYGYTF
TGTGCCAGCAGCCTCCGGGACAGGGTTTTTATCTATGGCTACACCTTC
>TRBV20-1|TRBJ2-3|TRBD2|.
CSAHIPGLAGLSTDTQYF
TGCAGTGCTCACATACCGGGACTAGCGGGACTTAGCACAGATACGCAGTATTTT
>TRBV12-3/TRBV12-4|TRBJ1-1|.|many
CASSLSQNTEAFF
TGTGCCAGCAGCTTAAGCCAGAACACTGAAGCTTTCTTT
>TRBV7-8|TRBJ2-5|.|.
CASSLTRVPQETQYF
TGTGCCAGCAGCTTAACCCGGGTCCCCCAAGAGACCCAGTACTTC
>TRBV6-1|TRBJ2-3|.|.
CASTRRRGTDTQYF
TGTGCCAGTACTCGGAGGCGGGGCACAGATACGCAGTATTTT
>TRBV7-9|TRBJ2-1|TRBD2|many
CASRQLSGGSAWEQFF
TGTGCCAGCAGACAACTTAGCGGGGGGTCCGCATGGGAGCAGTTCTTC
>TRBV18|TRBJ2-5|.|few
CASSPVGLETQYF
TGTGCCAGCTCACCAGTGGGCCTCGAGACCCAGTACTTC